These 19 T cell receptor beta chains originate from one sample sequenced in a study of cytomegalovirus exposure and HLA in healthy donors. Repertoires were generated with immunoSEQ multiplex PCR, while TCRdb's copy carries only in-frame clones and drops some. The sample shows roughly 80,000 clones, roughly 93% of them seen only once. Material: PBMCs. All receptors derive from a young man in good health and CMV-seronegative.

This chain links TRBV7-2 with TRBJ2-1; D gene unclear. The germline CDR1 and CDR2 sequences are SGHTA and FQGNSA. The V gene lost 1 base and the J gene lost 6 bases, with 7 bases spanning the gap. This CDR3 is 13 amino acids long. The CDR3 sequence is CASSLERVNEQFF. CDR3 coding DNA: TGTGCCAGCAGCTTAGAACGGGTCAATGAGCAGTTCTTC.

This clone was found once. The chain recombines TRBV19 with TRBJ1-4; 7 nucleotides match TRBD1. The CDR3 is 15 amino acids. Germline values: CDR1 LNHDA, CDR2 SQIVND (reference sequence). The V and J ends lost 5 bases and 0 bases, in that order; junction bases with no gene match: 3. The CDR3 coding sequence is TGTGCCAGTAGTCCTGGGACAGCAACTAATGAAAAACTGTTTTTT. It yields the protein CASSPGTATNEKLFF.

To note about this clone: The junction differs from germline at one of its ends, possibly a read error. The V and J genes are TRBV7-8 and TRBJ1-6, with D possibly TRBD1 on 6 matching bases. Looked up from germline, CDR1 is SGHVS and CDR2 is FQNEAQ. This CDR3 has 17 amino acids. The chain's CDR3 is CASSLVERGASHSPLHF. CDR3 coding DNA: TGTGCCAGCAGCTTAGTGGAACGGGGGGCCTCCCATTCTCCCCTCCACTTT.

V is TRBV11-2 and J is TRBJ1-5, with TRBD1 as a possible D gene (6 bases). V was shortened by 6 bases and J by 4 bases, with 10 bases between the two germline ends. The germline V gene has CDR1 SGHAT and CDR2 FQNNGV. CDR3 length: 13 amino acids. CDR3: CASSFTGNQPQHF. In DNA form, the CDR3 reads TGTGCCAGCAGTTTTACAGGGAATCAGCCCCAGCATTTT.

V usage is TRBV4-1 and J usage is TRBJ1-2; D not certain. Trimming removed 1 base at V and 6 bases at J, with 9 bases between. The CDR3 runs to 13 residues. CDR1 and CDR2 (germline): MGHRA, YSYEKL. CDR3: CASSQVFSDGYTF. The DNA of the CDR3 is TGCGCCAGCAGCCAAGTGTTTTCGGATGGCTACACCTTC.

The CDR3 coding sequence is TGTGCCATCAGTGGCGGACAGCGTAAAGGCCCCGAGTCCCTCACAGATACGCAGTATTTT. The encoded protein is CAISGGQRKGPESLTDTQYF. The V call is TRBV10-3, the J call TRBJ2-3; weak D call: TRBD1 (6 bases). Germline lookup yields CDR1 ENHRY and CDR2 SYGVKD. Trimming took off 4 bases at V and 2 bases at J, with 28 bases between the two ends. CDR3 size: 20 residues.

The chain joins TRBV27 to TRBJ2-7, with 7 bases identical to TRBD1. The CDR3 runs 14 residues. Germline V gene sequence: CDR1 MNHEY, CDR2 SMNVEV (reference sequence). The V gene end was trimmed by 3 bases and the J gene end by 7 bases; junction bases not matched to a gene: 9. The CDR3 DNA is TGTGCCAGCAGTTTGTTGACAGGGACGAAAGAGCAGTACTTC. It yields the protein CASSLLTGTKEQYF.

The chain employs TRBV28 and TRBJ1-5; tentative D call: TRBD1 (5 bases). V lost 6 bases to trimming and J lost 6 bases, with 12 bases between them. The CDR3 has 13 residues. Germline V gives CDR1 MDHEN, CDR2 SYDVKM. CDR3 sequence reads: CASRGGAGQPQHF. The DNA of the CDR3 is TGTGCCAGCAGGGGGGGTGCGGGTCAGCCCCAGCATTTT.

J is TRBJ2-7 and V is TRBV21-1; TRBD1 is the table's D call and was not checked against the DNA. TRBV21-1 counts as a pseudogene. The CDR3 is 16 amino acids. In nucleotides, the CDR3 is TGTGCCAGCAGCAAAGGGGACAGGGACAGGGGGTACGAGCAGTACTTC. Translated, it gives CASSKGDRDRGYEQYF.

This chain connects TRBV11-3 to TRBJ2-7, with D uncertain. The CDR3 loop spans 15 amino acids. Trimming left V 1 base short and J 3 bases short, with 13 bases between. Germline assignment: CDR1 SGHNT and CDR2 YENEEA. CDR3 nucleotide sequence: TGTGCCAGCAGCTTAGCTAAACTCTCAATCTACGAGCAGTACTTC. Amino acid sequence: CASSLAKLSIYEQYF. The full variable domain, in which reference TRBV11-3 and TRBJ2-7 provide the parts outside the CDR3, is EAGVVQSPRYKIIEKKQPVAFWCNPISGHNTLYWYLQNLGQGPELLIRYENEEAVDDSQLPKDRFSAERLKGVDSTLKIQPAELGDSAVYLCASSLAKLSIYEQYFGPGTRLTVT.

This chain joins TRBV25-1 and TRBJ1-4; 7 bases fit TRBD1. The CDR3 totals 15 residues. With 6 bases clipped from V and 6 bases from J, the junction kept 10 bases outside the gene matches. The germline gives CDR1 MGHDK, CDR2 SYGVNS. CDR3 nucleotide sequence: TGTGCCAGCAGGGGTGAGACAGGGAGGTATGAAAAACTGTTTTTT. Amino acids: CASRGETGRYEKLFF.

The genes are TRBV5-6 and TRBJ2-5; no definite D call. CDR1 is SGHDT, CDR2 YYEEEE, per germline. With 3 bases removed from V and 0 bases from J, the gap between germline ends came to 6 bases. This CDR3 is 13 amino acids long. CDR3 protein: CASSSSYQETQYF. CDR3 nucleotide sequence: TGTGCCAGCAGCTCTTCGTACCAAGAGACCCAGTACTTC.

The chain carries TRBV29-1 and TRBJ1-2; D is possibly TRBD1 (6 bases). The CDR3 has 14 residues. Germline V gives CDR1 SQVTM, CDR2 ANQGSEA. The ends were cut back, 5 bases at V and 0 bases at J, with 13 bases in the middle. The CDR3 protein is CSVSTGKSNYGYTF. The DNA for the CDR3 is TGCAGCGTTTCAACAGGGAAGTCTAACTATGGCTACACCTTC.

The chain is built from TRBV6-5 and TRBJ1-2; D is uncertain. Germline V gene data show CDR1 as MNHEY and CDR2 as SVGAGI. There are 14 residues in the CDR3. Trimming shortened V by 6 bases and J by 4 bases, and 15 bases separated the two germline ends. The CDR3 loop is CASSSRDTVYGYTF. The CDR3 region has the DNA TGTGCCAGCAGCTCCCGAGACACAGTCTATGGCTACACCTTC.

The chain carries TRBV11-2 and TRBJ1-2; 7 bases map to TRBD1. The CDR3 spans 12 residues. Germline assignment: CDR1 SGHAT and CDR2 FQNNGV. V trimming: 5 bases; J trimming: 5 bases; junction bases outside the gene matches: 2. This CDR3 is CASSMTGYGYTF. The CDR3 region has the DNA TGTGCCAGCAGCATGACAGGGTATGGCTACACCTTC.

V and J are TRBV7-9 and TRBJ2-2, with D possibly matching TRBD1 (7 bases). Germline-derived CDR1 and CDR2 are SEHNR and FQNEAQ (reference sequence). V dropped 5 bases and J dropped 2 bases, with 12 bases sitting between them. CDR3 size: 15 residues. The CDR3 sequence: CASSGGTVNTGELFF. The CDR3 DNA reads TGTGCCAGCAGCGGCGGGACAGTAAACACCGGGGAGCTGTTTTTT.

The chain has TRBV15 and TRBJ1-1; 7 bases match TRBD1. V lost 1 base and J lost 5; bases outside the gene matches: 10. Per the germline V gene, CDR1 is LNHNV and CDR2 is YYDKDF (reference sequence). This CDR3 has 16 residues. This CDR3 reads CATSRGAGTAFTEAFF. For the CDR3, the DNA is TGTGCCACCAGCAGAGGAGCCGGGACAGCCTTTACTGAAGCTTTCTTT. The variable domain in full, completed from reference TRBV15 and TRBJ1-1, reads DAMVIQNPRYQVTQFGKPVTLSCSQTLNHNVMYWYQQKSSQAPKLLFHYYDKDFNNEADTPDNFQSRRPNTSFCFLDIRSPGLGDTAMYLCATSRGAGTAFTEAFFGQGTRLTVV.

This chain connects TRBV5-1 to TRBJ2-6; 11 nucleotides agree with TRBD1. The length of the CDR3 is 19 residues. In germline, CDR1 is SGHRS, CDR2 YFSETQ. Trimming at V came to 0 bases and at J to 3 bases, leaving 8 bases not matched to a gene. The CDR3 DNA sequence: TGCGCCAGCAGCTTGGGCCCCTGGACAGGGGGCGGTGGGGCCAACGTCCTGACTTTC. It codes for CASSLGPWTGGGGANVLTF.

The V gene is TRBV21-1, the J gene TRBJ1-5; the table's TRBD1 call for D was not verified on the DNA. TRBV21-1 is tagged as a pseudogene. The CDR3 has 17 residues. For the CDR3, the DNA is TGTGCCAGCAGCAAACATTCGGGACAGGGAATATGTCAGCCCCAGCATTTT. Residues: CASSKHSGQGICQPQHF.